A single sample is the source of the 5 T cell receptor beta chains below, sequenced in a study of OX40 agonist ivuxolimab in advanced cancers. Data came from immunoSEQ multiplex PCR; TCRdb stores just in-frame clones and leaves some out. Of tens of thousands of clones detected, more than 65% appear once; the ten largest clones hold 14%. The specimen comprised CD4+ or CD8+ T cells sorted from blood, sampled in a trial of the OX40 agonist ivuxolimab. These receptors were obtained from an adult with an advanced solid tumor such as melanoma, head and neck, liver or kidney cancer.

The chain couples TRBV9 to TRBJ2-1; weak D call: TRBD2 (5 bases). Trimming pared 0 bases from V and 2 bases from J, leaving 15 bases between. The CDR3 runs 17 residues. Germline V lookup: CDR1 SGDLS, CDR2 YYNGEE. CDR3 region: CASSVDGRAATYNEQFF. Here the CDR3 DNA reads TGTGCCAGCAGCGTAGATGGTCGAGCGGCCACCTACAATGAGCAGTTCTTC.

This clone was detected once. The gene calls are TRBV21-1 and TRBJ1-1. TRBV21-1 constitutes a pseudogene. The CDR3 contains 15 residues. CDR3 amino acids: CASSKAGGTNTEAFF. Written as DNA, the CDR3 is TGTGCCAGCAGCAAAGCTGGGGGAACGAACACTGAAGCTTTCTTT.

This clone was observed a single time. V and J are TRBV4-1 and TRBJ1-1, with a weak D call TRBD1 (5 bases). Germline V lookup: CDR1 MGHRA, CDR2 YSYEKL. Trimming cost V 1 base and J 4 bases, with 10 bases left between them. CDR3 size: 14 residues. The CDR3 DNA follows: TGCGCCAGCAGCCAAGTTGGGACGGGCACTGAAGCTTTCTTT. Translation: CASSQVGTGTEAFF.

The chain uses TRBV27 and TRBJ2-1; 12 bases are shared with TRBD1. CDR1 and CDR2 (germline): MNHEY, SMNVEV (reference sequence). The junction had 7 bases not matched to a gene; V was cut back by 6 bases and J by 4 bases. This CDR3 comprises 16 residues. The CDR3 is CASSPRGQGAYNEQFF. The CDR3, as DNA: TGTGCCAGCAGCCCTAGGGGACAGGGGGCATACAATGAGCAGTTCTTC.

The DNA of the CDR3 is TGTGCCAGCAGTGGTGGCAGGGGAGTCGAAAAACTGTTTTTT. Translating it yields CASSGGRGVEKLFF. The chain uses TRBV6-1 and TRBJ1-4; possible D gene TRBD1, 6 bases. V was trimmed by 4 bases and J by 8 bases, leaving 14 bases between them. The CDR3 runs to 14 residues. Germline V gives CDR1 MNHNS, CDR2 SASEGT.